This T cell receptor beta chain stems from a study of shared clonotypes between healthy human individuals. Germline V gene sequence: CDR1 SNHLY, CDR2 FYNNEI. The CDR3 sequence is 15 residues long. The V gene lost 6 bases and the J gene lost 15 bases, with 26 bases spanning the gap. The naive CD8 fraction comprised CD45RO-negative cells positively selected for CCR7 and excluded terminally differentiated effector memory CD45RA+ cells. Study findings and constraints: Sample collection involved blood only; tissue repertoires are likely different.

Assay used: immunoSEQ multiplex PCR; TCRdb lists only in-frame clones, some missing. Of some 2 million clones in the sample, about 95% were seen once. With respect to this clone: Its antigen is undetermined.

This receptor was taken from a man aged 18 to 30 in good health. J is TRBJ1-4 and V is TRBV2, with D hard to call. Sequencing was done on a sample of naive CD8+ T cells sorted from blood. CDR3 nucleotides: TGTGCCAGCAGGGAGGAGACTGACCTCGAAAATATGGTGTTTTTT. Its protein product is CASREETDLENMVFF.